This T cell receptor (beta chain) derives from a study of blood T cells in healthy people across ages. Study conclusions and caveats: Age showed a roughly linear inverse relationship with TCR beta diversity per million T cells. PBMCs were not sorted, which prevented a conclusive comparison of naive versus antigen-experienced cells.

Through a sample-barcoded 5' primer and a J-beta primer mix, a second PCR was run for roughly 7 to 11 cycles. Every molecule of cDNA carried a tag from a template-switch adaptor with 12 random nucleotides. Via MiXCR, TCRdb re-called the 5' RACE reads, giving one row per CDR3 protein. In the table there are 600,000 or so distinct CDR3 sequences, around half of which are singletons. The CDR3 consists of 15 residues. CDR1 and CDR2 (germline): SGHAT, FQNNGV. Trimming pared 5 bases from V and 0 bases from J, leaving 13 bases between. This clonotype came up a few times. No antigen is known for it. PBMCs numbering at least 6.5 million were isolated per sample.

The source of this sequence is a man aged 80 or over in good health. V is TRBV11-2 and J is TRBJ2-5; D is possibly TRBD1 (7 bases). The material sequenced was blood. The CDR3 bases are TGTGCCAGCAGCGGACAGGCGGGGTACCAAGAGACCCAGTACTTC. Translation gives CASSGQAGYQETQYF.